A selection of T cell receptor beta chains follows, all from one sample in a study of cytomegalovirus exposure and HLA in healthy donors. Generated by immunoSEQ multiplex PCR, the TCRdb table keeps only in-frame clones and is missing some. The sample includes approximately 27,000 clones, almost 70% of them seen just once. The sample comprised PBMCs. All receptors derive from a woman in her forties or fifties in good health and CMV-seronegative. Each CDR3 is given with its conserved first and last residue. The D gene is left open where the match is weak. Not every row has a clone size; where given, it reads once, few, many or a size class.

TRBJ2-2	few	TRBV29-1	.	TGCAGCGTTATACTAGCAACCGGGGAGCTGTTTTTT	CSVILATGELFF
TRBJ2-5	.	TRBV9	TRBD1	TGTGCCAGCAGCCAAAGGACAGGAGGTTCAGAGACCCAGTACTTC	CASSQRTGGSETQYF
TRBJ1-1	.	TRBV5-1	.	TGCGCCAGCAGCATTACTGGACAGATGAACACTGAAGCTTTCTTT	CASSITGQMNTEAFF
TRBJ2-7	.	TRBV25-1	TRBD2	TGTGCCAGCAGTGTGACTAGCGGGGTTGAAGAGCAGTACTTC	CASSVTSGVEEQYF
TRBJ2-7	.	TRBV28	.	TGTGCCAGCAGAGTCCGACAGTACGAGCAGTACTTC	CASRVRQYEQYF
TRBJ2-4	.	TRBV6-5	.	TGTGCCAGCGGAGGGAGAAACATTCAGTACTTC	CASGGRNIQYF
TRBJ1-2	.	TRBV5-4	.	TGTGCCAGCAGGCAGGGGCCTGATGGCTACACCTTC	CASRQGPDGYTF
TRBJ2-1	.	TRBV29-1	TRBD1	TGCAGCGCCGTACCGGACAGGGGCTCCTACAATGAGCAGTTCTTC	CSAVPDRGSYNEQFF
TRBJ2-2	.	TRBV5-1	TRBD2	TGCGCCAGCAGTAGCGGGAGTAACACCGGGGAGCTGTTTTTT	CASSSGSNTGELFF
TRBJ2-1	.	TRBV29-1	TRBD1	TGCAGCGTCGGACAGGGGAGGAATGAGCAGTTCTTC	CSVGQGRNEQFF
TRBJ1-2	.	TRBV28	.	TGTGCCAGCAGTCCGAACGGACCGGAGGGAGCTGGCTACACCTTC	CASSPNGPEGAGYTF
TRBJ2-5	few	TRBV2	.	TGTGCCAGCAGTTACAGGGAGACCCAGTACTTC	CASSYRETQYF
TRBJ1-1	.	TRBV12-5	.	TGTGCTAGTGGCCTAGACCCGAACACTGAAGCTTTCTTT	CASGLDPNTEAFF
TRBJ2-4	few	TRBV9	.	TGTGCCAGCAGCGTAGATGACGGGAACATTCAGTACTTC	CASSVDDGNIQYF
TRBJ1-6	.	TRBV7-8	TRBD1	TGTGCCAGCAGCTTAGGACAGGGTACTTCACCCCTCCACTTT	CASSLGQGTSPLHF